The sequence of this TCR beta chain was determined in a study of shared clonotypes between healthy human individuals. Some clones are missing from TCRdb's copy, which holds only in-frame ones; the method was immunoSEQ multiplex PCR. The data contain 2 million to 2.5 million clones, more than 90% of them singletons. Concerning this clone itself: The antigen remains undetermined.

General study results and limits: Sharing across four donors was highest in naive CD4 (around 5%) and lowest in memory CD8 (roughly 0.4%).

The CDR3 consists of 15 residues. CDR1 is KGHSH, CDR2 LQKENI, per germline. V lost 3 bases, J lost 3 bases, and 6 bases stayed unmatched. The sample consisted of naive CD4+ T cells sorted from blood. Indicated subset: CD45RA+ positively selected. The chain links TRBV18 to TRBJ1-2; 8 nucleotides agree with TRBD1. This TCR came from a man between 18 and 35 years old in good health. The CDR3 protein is CASSPDRVGDYGYTF. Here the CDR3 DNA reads TGTGCCAGCTCACCGGACAGGGTTGGGGACTATGGCTACACCTTC.